This T cell receptor beta chain appears in the sequencing data of a study of CD8+ T cells in alopecia areata. Extracted RNA was reverse transcribed into cDNA, the sequencing template. Data came from immunoSEQ multiplex PCR; TCRdb stores just in-frame clones and leaves some out. The repertoire holds 100,000 or so clones, 60% seen once, with 16% in the top ten. The treatment here: oral pan-JAK inhibitor, 5-10 mg twice daily. This TCR came from a human donor with alopecia areata. Source: CD8+ T cells sorted from blood, taken at week 56, from a patient treated with tofacitinib.

CDR3 DNA: TGTGCCAGCAGTTGGGTAGCGGACGGTGAAAAACTGTTTTTT. It specifies CASSWVADGEKLFF. The chain is built from TRBV6-6 and TRBJ1-4; D uncertain. Between the trimmed V and J ends, which lost 4 bases and 7 bases, there was a span of 13 bases. The CDR3 has 14 amino acids. Germline loops: CDR1 MNHNY, CDR2 SVGAGI (reference sequence).